What follows are 25 T cell receptor beta chains derived from one specimen sequenced in a study of blood T cell repertoires in COVID-19. The table came from immunoSEQ multiplex PCR; TCRdb's copy has only in-frame clones and leaves some out. The sample holds about 300,000 clones; about 87% are singletons and the top ten take just under 7%. Sequenced sample: peripheral blood. Receptors originate from a woman in her twenties or thirties who had recovered from COVID-19.

V and J are TRBV7-3 and TRBJ2-3; D is undetermined. The length of the CDR3 is 15 residues. The germline V and J ends were trimmed by 2 bases and 4 bases, with 13 bases remaining between them. Looked up from germline, CDR1 is SGHTA and CDR2 is FQGTGA. The CDR3: CASSLSPGGADTQYF. CDR3 nucleotides: TGTGCCAGCAGCTTATCACCGGGTGGCGCAGATACGCAGTATTTT. Full variable domain (missing parts from reference TRBV7-3 and TRBJ2-3): GAGVSQTPSNKVTEKGKYVELRCDPISGHTALYWYRQSLGQGPEFLIYFQGTGAADDSGLPNDRFFAVRPEGSVSTLKIQRTERGDSAVYLCASSLSPGGADTQYFGPGTRLTVL.

The chain employs TRBV6-6 and TRBJ1-5; 7 bases line up with TRBD1. V lost 5 bases, J lost 6 bases, and 16 bases stayed unmatched. The CDR3 consists of 17 residues. Germline V gives CDR1 MNHNY, CDR2 SVGAGI (reference sequence). CDR3 loop: CASSPGPGQSIGQPQHF. CDR3 nucleotides: TGTGCCAGCAGTCCCGGGCCGGGACAGAGCATAGGTCAGCCCCAGCATTTT.

V gene TRBV7-6 combines with J gene TRBJ1-6; possible D gene TRBD1, 6 bases. With 2 bases removed from V and 10 bases from J, the gap between germline ends came to 15 bases. Germline V gene data show CDR1 as SGHVS and CDR2 as FNYEAQ. This CDR3 is 15 amino acids long. CDR3 nucleotides: TGTGCCAGCAGCTTAACTTCGGGGGGCCAGTCACCCCTCCACTTT. Its protein product is CASSLTSGGQSPLHF.

The rearrangement links TRBV5-1 to TRBJ1-4; perhaps TRBD1 as D (6 bases). CDR3 length: 14 residues. Germline V gene sequence: CDR1 SGHRS, CDR2 YFSETQ. Trimming took off 5 bases at V and 5 bases at J, with 13 bases between the two ends. The CDR3 DNA follows: TGCGCCAGCAGTCCCATCGGGACAAATGAAAAACTGTTTTTT. As protein: CASSPIGTNEKLFF.

This sequence joins TRBV4-3 and TRBJ1-2; 8 bases map to TRBD1. Germline V gene data show CDR1 as LGHNA and CDR2 as YSLEER. The length of the CDR3 is 15 residues. J gave up 4 bases and V 0 bases, and 4 bases lay outside the gene matches. CDR3 protein: CASSQEIQGAYGYTF. CDR3 nucleotide sequence: TGCGCCAGCAGCCAAGAGATTCAGGGGGCCTATGGCTACACCTTC.

The V gene is TRBV6-1, the J gene TRBJ1-1, with D unclear. The germline V gene has CDR1 MNHNS and CDR2 SASEGT. This CDR3 is built from 15 residues. V was trimmed by 1 base and J by 6 bases, leaving 15 bases between them. The CDR3 coding sequence is TGTGCCAGCAGTGAAGGGTGGGCGGGGTTCGCTGAAGCTTTCTTT. Its protein is CASSEGWAGFAEAFF.

The chain carries TRBV3-1 (or the pseudogene TRBV3-2) and TRBJ2-3; TRBD2 matches at 7 bases. CDR1 and CDR2 from the germline V gene are LGHDT and YNNKEL (reference sequence). This CDR3 spans 17 amino acids. V shed 1 base, J shed 4 bases, and the junction held 11 bases outside the gene matches. The CDR3 here is CASSQGSGGGISDTQYF. DNA of the CDR3: TGTGCCAGCAGCCAAGGGTCTGGCGGGGGTATATCAGATACGCAGTATTTT.

V is TRBV9 and J is TRBJ2-2, with 13 bases fitting TRBD2. Trimming removed 7 bases from V and 9 bases from J; junction bases left unmatched: 9. Looked up from germline, CDR1 is SGDLS and CDR2 is YYNGEE. The CDR3 consists of 15 residues. DNA for the CDR3: TGTGCCAGCGCCCTCGGGGGGACTAGCGGGAGGGAGCTGTTTTTT. Translated: CASALGGTSGRELFF.

This chain joins TRBV7-2 and TRBJ1-3; 8 bases are a match to TRBD1. From germline, CDR1 is SGHTA and CDR2 FQGNSA. The length of the CDR3 is 16 residues. V shed 3 bases, J shed 2 bases, and the junction held 6 bases outside the gene matches. CDR3 sequence reads: CASSFRQGSAGNTIYF. For the CDR3, the DNA is TGTGCCAGCAGCTTCCGACAGGGGAGTGCTGGAAACACCATATATTTT.

The chain joins TRBV4-3 to TRBJ2-7, with a tentative D call TRBD1 (6 bases). This CDR3 region has 17 residues. Germline V gene sequence: CDR1 LGHNA, CDR2 YSLEER. Trimming took 2 bases from V and 1 from J, leaving 18 bases between them. CDR3 residues: CASSQRPPGQESYEQYF. In nucleotides, the CDR3 is TGCGCCAGCAGCCAAAGGCCTCCGGGACAAGAGTCCTACGAGCAGTACTTC.

The chain has TRBV28 and TRBJ2-7; 7 nucleotides align to TRBD1. The CDR3 is 14 residues long. Germline CDR1 MDHEN, CDR2 SYDVKM. Trimming took 6 bases from V and 2 from J; bases not matched to a gene: 7. CDR3 coding DNA: TGTGCCAGCAGAGATACAGGGGCAGCCTACGAGCAGTACTTC. Amino acid sequence: CASRDTGAAYEQYF. Combining the CDR3 with reference TRBV28 and TRBJ2-7 gives the whole variable domain DVKVTQSSRYLVKRTGEKVFLECVQDMDHENMFWYRQDPGLGLRLIYFSYDVKMKEKGDIPEGYSVSREKKERFSLILESASTNQTSMYLCASRDTGAAYEQYFGPGTRLTVT.

This clone was seen a single time. The rearrangement links TRBV28 to TRBJ1-2, with 11 bases lining up with TRBD1. Germline V gene sequence: CDR1 MDHEN, CDR2 SYDVKM. There are 13 residues in the CDR3. Trimming removed 6 bases from V and 8 bases from J; junction bases left unmatched: 5. CDR3 in DNA: TGTGCCAGCAGACAAGGACAGGGGGCGGGCTACACCTTC. Translating gives CASRQGQGAGYTF.

The J gene is TRBJ2-3, the V gene TRBV6-5; 11 positions agree with TRBD2. This CDR3 region has 15 residues. Germline V gene data show CDR1 as MNHEY and CDR2 as SVGAGI. V gave up 4 bases and J gave up 0 bases; unmatched junction bases: 0. The CDR3: CASSLAGGSTDTQYF. The CDR3, as DNA: TGTGCCAGCAGTTTAGCGGGGGGGAGCACAGATACGCAGTATTTT.

V is TRBV7-8 and J is TRBJ2-6; tentatively, D is TRBD2 (6 bases). CDR1 and CDR2 (germline): SGHVS, FQNEAQ. This CDR3 has 19 amino acids. V lost 4 bases, J lost 0 bases, and 19 bases lay in between. DNA of the CDR3: TGTGCCAGCAGCTCACTAAGGGGAGGACGTCACTCTGGGGCCAACGTCCTGACTTTC. Translation: CASSSLRGGRHSGANVLTF.

The chain uses TRBV28 and TRBJ2-2, with 10 positions matching TRBD2. CDR1 is MDHEN, CDR2 SYDVKM, per germline. J was trimmed by 5 bases and V by 7 bases; bases with no gene match: 4. The CDR3 is 14 residues long. DNA of the CDR3: TGTGCCAGCACTAGCGGGGGTGGAACCGGGGAGCTGTTTTTT. This translates into CASTSGGGTGELFF.

V gene TRBV4-3 combines with J gene TRBJ1-1; the D is unclear. This CDR3 spans 16 amino acids. CDR1 and CDR2 (germline): LGHNA, YSLEER. V gave up 0 bases and J gave up 4 bases, with 15 bases separating them. Here the CDR3 DNA reads TGCGCCAGCAGCCAAGATCCCCAGGTAGTTAGCACTGAAGCTTTCTTT. It codes for CASSQDPQVVSTEAFF.

The genes are TRBV28 and TRBJ1-1; D is perhaps TRBD1 (5 bases). Germline lookup yields CDR1 MDHEN and CDR2 SYDVKM. Trimming left V 0 bases short and J 3 bases short, with 11 bases between. The CDR3 has 15 amino acids. The chain's CDR3 is CASSLWWSGDTEAFF. The CDR3 DNA reads TGTGCCAGCAGTTTATGGTGGTCGGGGGACACTGAAGCTTTCTTT.

This chain joins TRBV2 and TRBJ1-1; D possibly corresponds to TRBD1 (6 bases). The V gene lost 3 bases and the J gene lost 1 base, with 18 bases spanning the gap. Looked up from germline, CDR1 is SNHLY and CDR2 is FYNNEI. There are 17 residues in the CDR3. The CDR3 spells CASSDLVGDTPNTEAFF. CDR3 DNA: TGTGCCAGCAGTGATCTCGTTGGGGACACCCCGAACACTGAAGCTTTCTTT.

The genes are TRBV9 and TRBJ2-1; D call uncertain. Germline lookup yields CDR1 SGDLS and CDR2 YYNGEE. The CDR3 covers 15 residues. V lost 0 bases and J lost 0, with 7 bases in between. The CDR3 DNA reads TGTGCCAGCAGCGTAGTTACAAGCTCCTACAATGAGCAGTTCTTC. Translating it yields CASSVVTSSYNEQFF. Variable domain in full (rest from reference TRBV9 and TRBJ2-1): DSGVTQTPKHLITATGQRVTLRCSPRSGDLSVYWYQQSLDQGLQFLIQYYNGEERAKGNILERFSAQQFPDLHSELNLSSLELGDSALYFCASSVVTSSYNEQFFGPGTRLTVL.

This clone was recorded only once. The chain couples TRBV24-1 to TRBJ2-1, with a possible D match to TRBD2 (6 bases). CDR3 length equals 14 residues. Germline V gives CDR1 KGHDR, CDR2 SFDVKD. Trimming removed 5 bases at V and 1 base at J, with 8 bases between. The CDR3 DNA reads TGTGCCACCAGTGTGGGGGGATCCTACAATGAGCAGTTCTTC. Amino acids: CATSVGGSYNEQFF.

The chain joins TRBV7-9 to TRBJ2-7; D is perhaps TRBD2 (5 bases). The ends were cut back, 3 bases at V and 6 bases at J, with 15 bases in the middle. The CDR3 totals 14 residues. CDR1 and CDR2 from the germline V gene are SEHNR and FQNEAQ (reference sequence). The DNA for the CDR3 is TGTGCCAGCAGCTTGGGAGAATGGGGTTTCGAGCAGTACTTC. Translating gives CASSLGEWGFEQYF.

The chain couples TRBV5-1 to TRBJ2-4, with a weak D call TRBD2 (5 bases). Germline V gene data show CDR1 as SGHRS and CDR2 as YFSETQ. The germline V and J ends were trimmed by 5 bases and 5 bases, with 17 bases remaining between them. The CDR3 is 15 residues long. This chain's CDR3 is CASSLTTGRQNIQYF. CDR3 nucleotide sequence: TGCGCCAGCAGTTTAACGACGGGGAGACAAAACATTCAGTACTTC.

About this clone itself: The same CDR3 arises from other DNA sequences in this sample as well. The V gene is TRBV5-1, the J gene TRBJ1-2, with TRBD1 identical over 8 bases. The CDR3 totals 14 residues. V trimming: 0 bases; J trimming: 7 bases; junction bases outside the gene matches: 5. Germline V lookup: CDR1 SGHRS, CDR2 YFSETQ. CDR3 DNA sequence: TGCGCCAGCAGCTTGGTTTCAGGGGGCAGTGGCTACACCTTC. Amino acids: CASSLVSGGSGYTF.

The chain couples TRBV9 to TRBJ1-4; weak D call: TRBD1 (5 bases). V lost 4 bases to trimming and J lost 2 bases, with 12 bases between them. The CDR3 covers 15 residues. Germline V lookup: CDR1 SGDLS, CDR2 YYNGEE. The CDR3 is CASSLGAWTNEKLFF. Here the CDR3 DNA reads TGTGCCAGCAGCCTTGGGGCTTGGACTAATGAAAAACTGTTTTTT.

This chain joins TRBV6-5 and TRBJ1-2; no definite D call. V was trimmed by 0 bases and J by 5 bases, leaving 10 bases between them. This CDR3 has 14 amino acids. The germline V gene encodes CDR1 MNHEY and CDR2 SVGAGI. CDR3 sequence: CASSYSSTEYGYTF. The CDR3 region has the DNA TGTGCCAGCAGTTACTCGAGCACAGAATATGGCTACACCTTC.